The 22 T cell receptor beta chains below come from one sample, sequenced in a study of T cells after yellow fever vaccination. In TCRdb, the 5' RACE reads were re-called with MiXCR into one record per CDR3 protein. The sample carries some 500,000 distinct CDR3 sequences, 13% recorded once. Sequencing was performed on PBMCs, taken on the day of the yellow fever booster vaccination. These receptors were obtained from a man aged 25-40 years who received the YFV17D yellow fever vaccine.

J is TRBJ2-7 and V is TRBV7-9; TRBD2 matches 11 bases. The V gene's germline CDR1 is SEHNR and CDR2 FQNEAQ (reference sequence). With 4 bases clipped from V and 2 bases from J, the junction kept 4 bases outside the gene matches. This CDR3 spans 15 amino acids. CDR3 DNA sequence: TGTGCCAGCAGCTACTCGGGACTAGCGGCCTACGAGCAGTACTTC. It yields the protein CASSYSGLAAYEQYF. Combining the CDR3 with reference TRBV7-9 and TRBJ2-7 gives the whole variable domain DTGVSQNPRHKITKRGQNVTFRCDPISEHNRLYWYRQTLGQGPEFLTYFQNEAQLEKSRLLSDRFSAERPKGSFSTLEIQRTEQGDSAMYLCASSYSGLAAYEQYFGPGTRLTVT.

The V call is TRBV5-1, the J call TRBJ2-5; 8 bases match TRBD1. Trimming removed 2 bases from V and 5 bases from J; junction bases left unmatched: 5. The germline V gene encodes CDR1 SGHRS and CDR2 YFSETQ. The CDR3 contains 14 residues. Here the CDR3 reads CASSLPGGGETQYF. DNA of the CDR3: TGCGCCAGCAGCTTACCAGGGGGCGGGGAGACCCAGTACTTC.

This clonotype was seen only a few times. The chain has TRBV20-1 and TRBJ2-2; D is unresolved. Germline-derived CDR1 and CDR2 are DFQATT and SNEGSKA (reference sequence). The CDR3 is 12 amino acids. The V gene lost 6 bases and the J gene lost 6 bases, with 11 bases spanning the gap. The CDR3 loop reads CSATTRPGELFF. The CDR3 region has the DNA TGCAGTGCCACCACCCGGCCCGGGGAGCTGTTTTTT.

The V gene is TRBV5-1, the J gene TRBJ1-1, with a tentative D call TRBD1 (6 bases). This CDR3 is built from 15 residues. Per germline, CDR1 SGHRS and CDR2 YFSETQ. V lost 3 bases to trimming and J lost 1 base, with 13 bases between them. The CDR3 loop reads CASSWEQGRNTEAFF. In nucleotides, the CDR3 is TGCGCCAGCAGCTGGGAACAGGGTCGGAACACTGAAGCTTTCTTT.

J is TRBJ2-7 and V is TRBV3-1; TRBD1 aligns across 8 bases. The J segment lost 4 bases and the V segment lost 4 bases, leaving 6 bases of the junction unmatched. Germline CDR1 LGHDT, CDR2 YNNKEL (reference sequence). CDR3 length equals 14 residues. In DNA, the CDR3 is TGTGCCAGCAGCCTCCGGGACAGGTATTACGAGCAGTACTTC. It codes for CASSLRDRYYEQYF.

V and J are TRBV5-4 and TRBJ1-1; weak D call: TRBD1 (5 bases). V lost 0 bases and J lost 1, with 10 bases in between. This CDR3 is built from 15 residues. Germline V gene data show CDR1 as SGHNT and CDR2 as YYREEE (reference sequence). The CDR3 reads CASSLAAGQNTEAFF. DNA of the CDR3: TGTGCCAGCAGCTTGGCCGCAGGACAGAACACTGAAGCTTTCTTT.

The chain carries TRBV7-3 and TRBJ2-3; D not resolved. CDR3 size: 15 residues. Trimming removed 6 bases at V and 1 base at J, with 14 bases between. Germline lookup yields CDR1 SGHTA and CDR2 FQGTGA. This chain's CDR3 is CASSPTPEGTDTQYF. CDR3 nucleotides: TGTGCCAGCAGTCCTACCCCCGAGGGCACAGATACGCAGTATTTT.

This clonotype has at least ten counts. V and J are TRBV4-2 and TRBJ2-7; TRBD2 aligns across 9 bases. The length of the CDR3 is 17 residues. Trimming cost V 1 base and J 3 bases; bases outside gene matches: 10. The V gene's germline CDR1 is LGHNA and CDR2 YNFKEQ. The CDR3 region is CASSQARSAREGYEQYF. The DNA of the CDR3 is TGTGCCAGCAGCCAAGCTCGGTCGGCGCGGGAGGGCTACGAGCAGTACTTC.

There are a few counts of this clonotype. The chain couples TRBV5-1 to TRBJ2-2, with D perhaps being TRBD1 or TRBD2 (6 bases each). Germline V gene data show CDR1 as SGHRS and CDR2 as YFSETQ. The CDR3 sequence is 15 residues long. Trimming stripped 3 bases from V and 4 bases from J, with 13 bases between. CDR3 nucleotides: TGCGCCAGCAGCTCAACAGGGCGGGGCACCGGGGAGCTGTTTTTT. Translation gives CASSSTGRGTGELFF.

This rearrangement joins TRBV6-1 to TRBJ1-1, with TRBD1 as a possible D gene (5 bases). From germline, CDR1 is MNHNS and CDR2 SASEGT. The CDR3 sequence is 15 residues long. Trimming shortened V by 8 bases and J by 4 bases, and 20 bases separated the two germline ends. CDR3 DNA sequence: TGTGCCAGCTCCCTGGAGGTGGGGGTTTCCACTGAAGCTTTCTTT. It yields the protein CASSLEVGVSTEAFF.

This clonotype was detected only a few times. V is TRBV21-1 and J is TRBJ2-2; the table gives TRBD2 as D, unverified against the DNA. TRBV21-1 is recorded as a pseudogene. The CDR3 consists of 18 residues. The CDR3 DNA sequence: TGTGCCAGCAGCAAGGAGAAGAGGGGTGGGCTCTGGACCGGGGAGCTGTTTTTT. Protein: CASSKEKRGGLWTGELFF.

This clonotype has a count of ten or more. The chain recombines TRBV27 with TRBJ2-1; 12 nucleotides line up with TRBD2. The junction had 6 bases not matched to a gene; V was cut back by 3 bases and J by 9 bases. Per the germline V gene, CDR1 is MNHEY and CDR2 is SMNVEV (reference sequence). The CDR3 loop spans 15 amino acids. CDR3 protein: CASSFGLAGTTEQFF. CDR3 bases: TGTGCCAGCAGTTTCGGACTAGCGGGAACCACTGAGCAGTTCTTC.

This chain links TRBV6-1 with TRBJ2-3, with no clear D. Germline V gene lookup returns CDR1 MNHNS and CDR2 SASEGT. The V and J ends lost 6 bases and 1 base respectively, with 14 bases between them. The CDR3 is 15 residues long. The CDR3 spells CASRQTQRRTDTQYF. In nucleotides, the CDR3 is TGTGCCAGCAGACAAACACAGAGACGCACAGATACGCAGTATTTT.

As regards this clonotype: Because it lacks the conserved phenylalanine or tryptophan at the end, this CDR3 is likely a read error. J is TRBJ2-1 and V is TRBV28; 11 bases map to TRBD2. With V trimmed by 3 bases and J by 2 bases, 6 bases remained unmatched. Germline lookup yields CDR1 MDHEN and CDR2 SYDVKM. There are 17 residues in the CDR3. The DNA for the CDR3 is TGTGCCAGCAGTTTGCCGACTAGCGGGAATGCCTACAATGAGCAGTTCTCC. Its protein product is CASSLPTSGNAYNEQFS.

This clonotype has more than one count but fewer than ten. J is TRBJ1-6 and V is TRBV27; D gene ambiguous. Germline CDR1 is MNHEY and CDR2 is SMNVEV (reference sequence). V shed 7 bases and J shed 5 bases, with 12 bases lying between them. CDR3 length: 14 amino acids. This CDR3 reads CASTQSWHNSPLHF. CDR3 sequence (DNA): TGTGCCAGCACCCAGTCGTGGCATAATTCACCCCTCCACTTT.

The gene calls are TRBV10-3 and TRBJ2-3; D remains ambiguous. V was shortened by 8 bases and J by 2 bases, with 11 bases between the two germline ends. From germline, CDR1 is ENHRY and CDR2 SYGVKD. CDR3 size: 13 residues. CDR3 residues: CAIRFESTDTQYF. DNA of the CDR3: TGTGCCATCCGGTTCGAGTCCACAGATACGCAGTATTTT.

The sample holds a few counts of this clonotype. This chain joins TRBV9 and TRBJ2-3; D call uncertain. The germline CDR1 and CDR2 sequences are SGDLS and YYNGEE. Trimming cost V 4 bases and J 5 bases, with 17 bases left between them. The CDR3 contains 15 residues. CDR3 bases: TGTGCCAGCAGCCTGGGTCCTATGGGGATAGATACGCAGTATTTT. Protein: CASSLGPMGIDTQYF.

The chain uses TRBV7-2 and TRBJ2-7; perhaps TRBD2 as D (6 bases). Germline V lookup: CDR1 SGHTA, CDR2 FQGNSA. This CDR3 has 14 residues. V lost 1 base to trimming and J lost 5 bases, with 12 bases between them. CDR3 nucleotide sequence: TGTGCCAGCAGCTTAGGCGGGGCCCTCAACGAGCAGTACTTC. This codes for CASSLGGALNEQYF.

The rearrangement joins TRBV6-4 to TRBJ2-3; D possibly corresponds to TRBD2 (5 bases). The CDR3 is 14 amino acids. Germline V gene sequence: CDR1 MRHNA, CDR2 SNTAGT. V dropped 6 bases and J dropped 2 bases, with 12 bases sitting between them. CDR3 nucleotide sequence: TGTGCCAGCAGAGGAGGTCGGGACACAGATACGCAGTATTTT. This gives the protein CASRGGRDTDTQYF.

This clonotype came up many times. The V gene is TRBV12-3 or TRBV12-4, the J gene TRBJ2-5; unclear D gene. This CDR3 contains 13 residues. V was cut by 1 base and J by 5 bases, with 8 bases left in between. The CDR3 coding sequence is TGTGCCAGCAGTTTAGGCCAGAGGGAGACCCAGTACTTC. The encoded protein is CASSLGQRETQYF.

The gene calls are TRBV30 and TRBJ2-2; TRBD2 might be the D (6 bases). The CDR3 is 17 residues long. V lost 4 bases and J 5 bases, leaving 23 bases between the germline ends. Germline lookup yields CDR1 GTSNPN and CDR2 SVGIG (reference sequence). This CDR3 is CAWNSGREIMGTGELFF. For the CDR3, the DNA is TGTGCCTGGAATAGCGGCAGGGAGATTATGGGGACCGGGGAGCTGTTTTTT.

This clonotype showed up just a few times. V is TRBV12-3 or TRBV12-4 and J is TRBJ2-1; 8 bases line up with TRBD2. CDR3 size: 14 residues. J gave up 2 bases and V 10 bases, and 7 bases lay outside the gene matches. In DNA form, the CDR3 reads TGTGCCACAGCCGGGGGGGGACCCTACAATGAGCAGTTCTTC. Protein: CATAGGGPYNEQFF.